This T cell receptor (beta chain) was recovered during a study of T cell changes during pregnancy in multiple sclerosis. Produced via immunoSEQ multiplex PCR; TCRdb's table is partial and in-frame only. The table shows 90,000 to 95,000 clones, with about 94% occurring only once. This CDR3 has 14 amino acids. Unmatched junction bases numbered 4, after V lost 4 bases and J lost 5 bases. Germline loops: CDR1 MNHEY, CDR2 SMNVEV (reference sequence). The clonotype comes from a female donor with multiple sclerosis, enrolled in a pregnancy study. The rearrangement joins TRBV27 to TRBJ1-5; TRBD1 matches at 8 bases. This material consisted of peripheral blood, taken in the third trimester of pregnancy. CDR3 DNA sequence: TGTGCCAGCAGTTCTGGACAGGGCGATCAGCCCCAGCATTTT. It encodes CASSSGQGDQPQHF.